Presented here are 17 T cell receptor beta chains from one specimen sequenced in a study of blood T cell repertoires in COVID-19. The data were produced by immunoSEQ multiplex PCR, yet TCRdb's version contains in-frame clones alone and is incomplete. The table includes 250,000 or so clones, 84% detected once. Sequenced: peripheral blood. Every receptor here comes from a woman in her thirties or forties who had recovered from COVID-19.

The CDR3 DNA follows: TGTGCCAGCAGCCAGGTAGTCGGTGAGCAGTTCTTC. Amino acid sequence: CASSQVVGEQFF. The chain has TRBV3-1 (or the pseudogene TRBV3-2) and TRBJ2-1; D gene unclear. The CDR3 is made up of 12 amino acids. V lost 3 bases and J lost 9, with 9 bases in between. Germline values: CDR1 LGHDT, CDR2 YNNKEL (reference sequence).

The V gene is TRBV5-1, the J gene TRBJ2-2, with no clear D. Trimming cost V 3 bases and J 2 bases, with 8 bases left between them. Germline assignment: CDR1 SGHRS and CDR2 YFSETQ. The CDR3 sequence is 14 residues long. CDR3 sequence reads: CASSSAGNTGELFF. In nucleotides, the CDR3 is TGCGCCAGCAGCTCTGCAGGTAACACCGGGGAGCTGTTTTTT.

This clone has only a few counts. Other nucleotide sequences from this sample produce the same CDR3. The V call is TRBV5-1, the J call TRBJ2-2; TRBD1 matches at 11 bases. Trimming cost V 2 bases and J 3 bases; bases outside gene matches: 3. The germline gives CDR1 SGHRS, CDR2 YFSETQ. The CDR3 contains 16 residues. The CDR3 here is CASSLRTGGDTGELFF. The DNA of the CDR3 is TGCGCCAGCAGCTTACGGACAGGGGGCGACACCGGGGAGCTGTTTTTT.

This chain connects TRBV4-1 to TRBJ2-4; TRBD1 might be the D (6 bases). CDR1 is MGHRA, CDR2 YSYEKL, per germline. CDR3 length: 17 amino acids. V shed 4 bases and J shed 1 base, with 17 bases lying between them. The CDR3 nucleotides read TGCGCCAGCAGCCCAACGTCCGAGGGGGTGGCCAAAAACATTCAGTACTTC. This codes for CASSPTSEGVAKNIQYF.

This rearrangement joins TRBV7-3 to TRBJ2-1; D unresolved. This CDR3 region has 17 residues. Per germline, CDR1 SGHTA and CDR2 FQGTGA. The V end was cut by 2 bases, the J end by 3 bases, with 17 bases between. CDR3 sequence: CASSLEFRGGDYNEQFF. For the CDR3, the DNA is TGTGCCAGCAGCTTAGAGTTCCGAGGCGGAGACTACAATGAGCAGTTCTTC.

The rearrangement links TRBV4-2 to TRBJ1-5; D is possibly TRBD1 (5 bases). The germline V and J ends were trimmed by 0 bases and 2 bases, with 5 bases remaining between them. The V gene's germline CDR1 is LGHNA and CDR2 YNFKEQ. The CDR3 length is 14 residues. CDR3 coding DNA: TGTGCCAGCAGCCAAGACAGGGGCAATCAGCCCCAGCATTTT. It translates to CASSQDRGNQPQHF.

The chain combines TRBV9 with TRBJ1-2; D is ambiguous. The CDR3 runs to 16 residues. Trimming shortened V by 0 bases and J by 4 bases, and 16 bases separated the two germline ends. Germline CDR1 and CDR2: SGDLS and YYNGEE. CDR3 sequence reads: CASSVATASRGYGYTF. CDR3 DNA sequence: TGTGCCAGCAGCGTAGCTACCGCCTCACGAGGCTATGGCTACACCTTC.

The chain uses TRBV15 and TRBJ1-5, with 7 bases that match TRBD1. The CDR3 covers 15 residues. Germline V lookup: CDR1 LNHNV, CDR2 YYDKDF (reference sequence). V gave up 0 bases and J gave up 9 bases; unmatched junction bases: 8. The CDR3: CATSRDGQALTPQHF. Here the CDR3 DNA reads TGTGCCACCAGCAGAGACGGACAGGCCCTTACGCCCCAGCATTTT. Combining the CDR3 with reference TRBV15 and TRBJ1-5 gives the whole variable domain DAMVIQNPRYQVTQFGKPVTLSCSQTLNHNVMYWYQQKSSQAPKLLFHYYDKDFNNEADTPDNFQSRRPNTSFCFLDIRSPGLGDTAMYLCATSRDGQALTPQHFGDGTRLSIL.

The chain links TRBV21-1 to TRBJ2-3; the table gives TRBD2 as D, unverified against the DNA. TRBV21-1 is shown as a pseudogene. The CDR3 has 18 amino acids. The CDR3 bases are TGTGCCAGCAGCCCCCAGGGACTAGCGGGTTCTAGCACAGATACGCAGTATTTT. Protein: CASSPQGLAGSSTDTQYF.

The rearrangement uses TRBV27 and TRBJ1-4; D is ambiguous. V shed 4 bases and J shed 8 bases, with 14 bases lying between them. The CDR3 runs 14 residues. CDR1 and CDR2 (germline): MNHEY, SMNVEV (reference sequence). In DNA form, the CDR3 reads TGTGCCAGCAGTTGGGCCACAGCGGGCGAAAAACTGTTTTTT. Translating gives CASSWATAGEKLFF. Together with reference TRBV27 and TRBJ1-4, the CDR3 gives the full variable domain: EAQVTQNPRYLITVTGKKLTVTCSQNMNHEYMSWYRQDPGLGLRQIYYSMNVEVTDKGDVPEGYKVSRKEKRNFPLILESPSPNQTSLYFCASSWATAGEKLFFGSGTQLSVL.

The rearrangement uses TRBV2 and TRBJ2-7; maybe TRBD2 (6 bases). There are 14 residues in the CDR3. V was trimmed by 6 bases and J by 5 bases, leaving 17 bases between them. Germline CDR1 is SNHLY and CDR2 is FYNNEI. CDR3 in DNA: TGTGCCAGCAGCGAAAAAGGGCGGAGGGACGAGCAGTACTTC. It yields the protein CASSEKGRRDEQYF.

The V and J genes are TRBV18 and TRBJ1-4; D gene uncertain. V was shortened by 6 bases and J by 6 bases, with 11 bases between the two germline ends. Germline values: CDR1 KGHSH, CDR2 LQKENI. This CDR3 is 13 amino acids long. CDR3 in DNA: TGTGCCAGCTCTCCATTGGAGGATGAAAAACTGTTTTTT. Protein: CASSPLEDEKLFF.

V gene TRBV6-6 combines with J gene TRBJ2-1; the match to TRBD1 covers 8 bases. V lost 6 bases to trimming and J lost 0 bases; unmatched junction nucleotides: 22. Germline V CDR1 and CDR2: MNHNY, SVGAGI (reference sequence). The CDR3 loop spans 21 amino acids. The CDR3 nucleotides read TGTGCCAGCAGCGCGTACACAGGGGGATCAACCTTTCTACACTCCTACAATGAGCAGTTCTTC. It is translated as CASSAYTGGSTFLHSYNEQFF.

This chain joins TRBV18 and TRBJ2-5; maybe TRBD1 (5 bases). CDR1 is KGHSH, CDR2 LQKENI, per germline. The CDR3 sequence is 15 residues long. V was trimmed by 4 bases and J by 4 bases, leaving 16 bases between them. CDR3 amino acids: CASSLTGQAGETQYF. The CDR3 DNA sequence: TGTGCCAGCTCACTCACAGGCCAAGCAGGAGAGACCCAGTACTTC.

The chain joins TRBV10-3 to TRBJ1-1, with 8 nucleotides matching TRBD1. Germline-derived CDR1 and CDR2 are ENHRY and SYGVKD. V shed 2 bases and J 1 base; nucleotides not matched to a gene: 15. The CDR3 runs 19 residues. The CDR3 here is CAISERGPAGGVSNTEAFF. In DNA form, the CDR3 reads TGTGCCATCAGTGAGCGGGGCCCGGCAGGGGGCGTATCGAACACTGAAGCTTTCTTT.

The genes are TRBV5-5 and TRBJ2-6, with D perhaps TRBD1 (5 bases). V was cut by 2 bases and J by 0 bases, with 9 bases left in between. This CDR3 has 16 residues. Germline values: CDR1 SGHKS, CDR2 YYEKEE (reference sequence). The CDR3 DNA reads TGTGCCAGCAGCTTCGACAGAACCTCTGGGGCCAACGTCCTGACTTTC. Translation: CASSFDRTSGANVLTF.

V gene TRBV30 combines with J gene TRBJ1-2, with D possibly being TRBD1 (5 bases). Trimming took off 0 bases at V and 4 bases at J, with 15 bases between the two ends. Germline V gene lookup returns CDR1 GTSNPN and CDR2 SVGIG (reference sequence). The CDR3 has 15 residues. CDR3: CAWSVDSLLGYGYTF. DNA for the CDR3: TGTGCCTGGAGTGTAGACAGCCTGCTGGGCTATGGCTACACCTTC.